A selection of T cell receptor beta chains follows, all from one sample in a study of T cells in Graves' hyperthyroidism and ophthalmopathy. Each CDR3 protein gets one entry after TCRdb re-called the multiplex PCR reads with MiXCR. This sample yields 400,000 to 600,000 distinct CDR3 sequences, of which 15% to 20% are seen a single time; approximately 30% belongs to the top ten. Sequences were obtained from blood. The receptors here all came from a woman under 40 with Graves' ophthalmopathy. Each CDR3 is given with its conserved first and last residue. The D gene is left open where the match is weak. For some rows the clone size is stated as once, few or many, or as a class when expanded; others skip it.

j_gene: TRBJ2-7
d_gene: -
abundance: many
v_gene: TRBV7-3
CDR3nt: TGTGCCAGCAGCTTACTAGCGAGCTCCTACGAGCAGTACTTC
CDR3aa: CASSLLASSYEQYF

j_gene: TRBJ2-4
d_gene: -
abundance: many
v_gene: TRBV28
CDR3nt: TGTGCCAGCAGTTTATTCGGGACTTTACTAGCCAAAAACATTCAGTACTTC
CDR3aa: CASSLFGTLLAKNIQYF

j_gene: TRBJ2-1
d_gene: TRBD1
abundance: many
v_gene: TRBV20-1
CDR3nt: TGCAGTGCACCAGACAGGGGCCGCAACAATGAGCAGTTCTTC
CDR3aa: CSAPDRGRNNEQFF

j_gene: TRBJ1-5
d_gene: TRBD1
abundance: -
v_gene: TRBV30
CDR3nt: TGTGCCTGGAGTCCCGGACAGGGGGTAGGTCAGCCCCAGCATTTT
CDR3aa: CAWSPGQGVGQPQHF

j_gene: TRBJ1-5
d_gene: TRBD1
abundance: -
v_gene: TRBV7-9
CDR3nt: TGTGCCAGCAGCTTAGGGAACAGGGGTATTAGAGGCAATCAGCCCCAGCATTTT
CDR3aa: CASSLGNRGIRGNQPQHF

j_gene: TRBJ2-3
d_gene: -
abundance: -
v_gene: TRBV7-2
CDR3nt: TGTGCCAGCAGCTTAGCGCGTAGGGGAGGAGATACGCAGTATTTT
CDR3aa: CASSLARRGGDTQYF

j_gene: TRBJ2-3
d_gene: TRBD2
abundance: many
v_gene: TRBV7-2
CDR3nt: TGTGCCAGCAGATCTCCCGGGACTAACGCAGATACGCAGTATTTT
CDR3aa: CASRSPGTNADTQYF

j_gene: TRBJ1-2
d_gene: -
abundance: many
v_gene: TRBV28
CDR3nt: TGTGCCAGCACCTTCAGGGGAGGCGGCTACACCTTC
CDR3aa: CASTFRGGGYTF

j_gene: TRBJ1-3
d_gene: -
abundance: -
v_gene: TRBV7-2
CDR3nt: TGTGCCAGCAGCTCCACCGGGGCTGGAAACACCATATATTTT
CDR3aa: CASSSTGAGNTIYF

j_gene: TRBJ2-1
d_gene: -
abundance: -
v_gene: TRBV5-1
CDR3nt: TGCGCCAGCAGCTTGGTTGCAGGGGCCACCTACAATGAGCAGTTCTTC
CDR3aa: CASSLVAGATYNEQFF